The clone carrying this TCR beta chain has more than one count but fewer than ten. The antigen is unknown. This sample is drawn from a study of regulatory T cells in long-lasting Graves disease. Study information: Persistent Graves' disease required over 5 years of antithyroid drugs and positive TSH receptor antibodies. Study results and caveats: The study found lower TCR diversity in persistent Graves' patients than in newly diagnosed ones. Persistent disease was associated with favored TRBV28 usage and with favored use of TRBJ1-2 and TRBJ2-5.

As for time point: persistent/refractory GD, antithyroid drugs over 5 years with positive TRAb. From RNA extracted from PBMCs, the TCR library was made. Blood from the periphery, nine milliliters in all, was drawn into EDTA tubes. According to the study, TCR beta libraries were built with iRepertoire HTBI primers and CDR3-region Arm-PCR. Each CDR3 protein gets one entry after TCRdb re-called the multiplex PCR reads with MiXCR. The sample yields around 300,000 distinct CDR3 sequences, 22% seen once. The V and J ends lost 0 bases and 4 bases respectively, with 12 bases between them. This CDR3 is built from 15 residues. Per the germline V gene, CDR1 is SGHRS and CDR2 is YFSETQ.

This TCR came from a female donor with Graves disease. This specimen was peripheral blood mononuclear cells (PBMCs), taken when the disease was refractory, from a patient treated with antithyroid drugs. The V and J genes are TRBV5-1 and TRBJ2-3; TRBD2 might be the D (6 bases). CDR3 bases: TGCGCCAGCAGCTTGGTCGGGAGAGGGGCAGATACGCAGTATTTT. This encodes CASSLVGRGADTQYF.